This T cell receptor beta chain was sequenced during a study of blood T cells in healthy people across ages. Primers used in a second PCR of about 6 to 11 cycles were a sample-barcoded 5' primer and a J-beta primer mix. TCRdb ran MiXCR on the 5' RACE reads and lists one entry per CDR3 protein. Among about 570,000 distinct CDR3 sequences listed, 27% were seen once. For this clonotype: Sequence at one end of the junction differs from germline and may be a read error.

This receptor was obtained from a woman in her sixties or seventies in good health. Sequencing input: blood.

The CDR3 loop reads CSIEHLYEQYF. CDR3 DNA: TGCAGCATTGAACACCTCTACGAGCAGTACTTC. The gene calls are TRBV29-1 and TRBJ2-7; D gene unclear. CDR1 and CDR2 (germline): SQVTM, ANQGSEA. The CDR3 is 11 residues long.